This section outlines one T cell receptor beta chain sequence together with its context. Germline V lookup: CDR1 ENHRY, CDR2 SYGVKD. V was clipped by 0 bases and J by 4 bases, with 19 bases between them. The CDR3 spans 17 residues. This specimen belongs to a study of long-term antiretroviral therapy in people with HIV. Run at survey level, the immunoSEQ assay was version v3.0. Assay used: immunoSEQ multiplex PCR; TCRdb lists only in-frame clones, some missing. The sample has under 30,000 clones; more than 65% are singletons. Sequencing used unsorted PBMCs, obtained 4.4 years after starting antiretroviral therapy. This receptor was obtained from a man aged 25-45 years with HIV. The gene calls are TRBV10-3 and TRBJ2-7, with D perhaps given as TRBD1 or TRBD2 (5 bases each). The CDR3 coding sequence is TGTGCCATCAGTGAGTCGGTAGGGACGGCGCATTTTTACGAGCAGTACTTC. It encodes CAISESVGTAHFYEQYF.